One sample yielded the 25 T cell receptor beta chains listed below, sequenced in a study of naive and memory T cell subsets. TCR cDNA received a 3' ligated oligonucleotide that carried a UMI. The SP2 primer and nested alpha and beta constant region primers amplified ligated cDNA in four rounds. TCRdb ran MiXCR on the 5' RACE reads and lists one entry per CDR3 protein. This table holds tens of thousands of distinct CDR3 sequences, 7.2% found once. The receptor set was obtained from a male donor in good health.

This clonotype turned up a few times. This sequence joins TRBV29-1 and TRBJ2-2; D assignment may be TRBD1 or TRBD2 (7 bases each). The germline V gene has CDR1 SQVTM and CDR2 ANQGSEA. Trimming removed 4 bases from V and 0 bases from J, with 15 bases in between. The CDR3 extends over 16 amino acids. The CDR3 sequence: CSVGGGQYANTGELFF. The CDR3 coding sequence is TGCAGCGTTGGGGGGGGACAGTATGCGAACACCGGGGAGCTGTTTTTT.

This clonotype occurred many times. The chain links TRBV18 to TRBJ2-5; D possibly corresponds to TRBD2 (6 bases). Germline values: CDR1 KGHSH, CDR2 LQKENI. The CDR3 sequence is 13 residues long. Trimming pared 3 bases from V and 4 bases from J, leaving 9 bases between. The CDR3 nucleotides read TGTGCCAGCTCACCTCTCGGGGGAGAGACCCAGTACTTC. Protein sequence: CASSPLGGETQYF.

This chain connects TRBV19 to TRBJ2-3, with 8 bases fitting TRBD1. Germline CDR1 LNHDA, CDR2 SQIVND (reference sequence). V lost 9 bases, J lost 0 bases, and 2 bases stayed unmatched. CDR3 length: 13 residues. CDR3 in amino acids: CASRTGSTDTQYF. Written as DNA, the CDR3 is TGTGCCAGCCGGACAGGGAGCACAGATACGCAGTATTTT. The complete variable domain, with remaining parts taken from reference TRBV19 and TRBJ2-3, reads DGGITQSPKYLFRKEGQNVTLSCEQNLNHDAMYWYRQDPGQGLRLIYYSQIVNDFQKGDIAEGYSVSREKKESFPLTVTSAQKNPTAFYLCASRTGSTDTQYFGPGTRLTVL.

This clonotype has just a few counts. The chain is built from TRBV5-1 and TRBJ1-3; no firm D call. The germline V gene encodes CDR1 SGHRS and CDR2 YFSETQ. Deletions cut 3 bases from V and 0 bases from J, with 7 bases between. CDR3 length equals 14 residues. The CDR3 nucleotides read TGCGCCAGCAGCTCGGGGTTCTCTGGAAACACCATATATTTT. This encodes CASSSGFSGNTIYF.

This clonotype showed up just a few times. The chain links TRBV6-5 to TRBJ1-2; D is unclear. This CDR3 contains 13 residues. In germline, CDR1 is MNHEY, CDR2 SVGAGI. V shed 5 bases and J shed 4 bases, with 11 bases lying between them. CDR3 loop: CASSAQILYGYTF. The CDR3, as DNA: TGTGCCAGCAGTGCACAGATTCTCTATGGCTACACCTTC.

This clonotype has more than one count but fewer than ten. The chain couples TRBV20-1 to TRBJ1-5; TRBD1 matches 9 bases. The germline V gene encodes CDR1 DFQATT and CDR2 SNEGSKA (reference sequence). This CDR3 comprises 15 residues. V was clipped by 2 bases and J by 6 bases; unmatched bases: 8. The CDR3 is CSARKNTGGVQPQHF. The CDR3 DNA is TGCAGTGCTAGAAAAAACACAGGGGGCGTTCAGCCCCAGCATTTT.

J is TRBJ2-5 and V is TRBV29-1, with D unresolved. Germline V gene data show CDR1 as SQVTM and CDR2 as ANQGSEA. The CDR3 sequence is 14 residues long. V lost 6 bases and J lost 2, with 16 bases in between. CDR3 nucleotides: TGCAGCGTGGAAAAGACGATACCACAAGAGACCCAGTACTTC. Translating it yields CSVEKTIPQETQYF.

The chain links TRBV10-3 to TRBJ1-3; D is unclear. Trimming took off 5 bases at V and 1 base at J, with 6 bases between the two ends. Germline values: CDR1 ENHRY, CDR2 SYGVKD. This CDR3 has 13 residues. The CDR3 reads CAISPWSGNTIYF. CDR3 sequence (DNA): TGTGCCATCAGTCCTTGGTCTGGAAACACCATATATTTT.

The J gene is TRBJ2-5, the V gene TRBV2, with no clear D. This CDR3 has 14 residues. Trimming took off 2 bases at V and 1 base at J, with 8 bases between the two ends. Germline values: CDR1 SNHLY, CDR2 FYNNEI. The CDR3 spells CASSEMFSQETQYF. DNA for the CDR3: TGTGCCAGCAGTGAAATGTTCTCCCAAGAGACCCAGTACTTC.

This clonotype was recorded at least ten times. This chain joins TRBV6-2 or TRBV6-3 and TRBJ1-5; D remains unclear. Germline lookup yields CDR1 MNHEY and CDR2 SVGEGT. This CDR3 comprises 14 residues. V lost 3 bases and J 7 bases, leaving 13 bases between the germline ends. The CDR3 region has the DNA TGTGCCAGCAGTTATGAGGGTATGGGACAGCCCCAGCATTTT. Its protein is CASSYEGMGQPQHF.

This clonotype has just one count. A read error may explain this, as a much larger clone is one base away. The V gene is TRBV30, the J gene TRBJ2-1; D uncertain. The CDR3 runs to 13 residues. V lost 2 bases to trimming and J lost 6 bases, with 11 bases between them. Germline CDR1 is GTSNPN and CDR2 is SVGIG (reference sequence). The CDR3 nucleotides are TGTGCCTGGAGTTTGAGGTCTTCCAATGAGCAGTTCTTC. This codes for CAWSLRSSNEQFF.

This clonotype was seen repeatedly, ten times or more. J is TRBJ2-1 and V is TRBV19; D not resolved. Germline V gives CDR1 LNHDA, CDR2 SQIVND (reference sequence). The CDR3 length is 13 residues. V dropped 4 bases and J dropped 5 bases, with 9 bases sitting between them. The CDR3, as DNA: TGTGCCAGTAGTAGTGCAGCCGACAATGAGCAGTTCTTC. Translated: CASSSAADNEQFF.

This clonotype was observed at least ten times. The chain employs TRBV2 and TRBJ2-7; the match to TRBD2 covers 11 bases. The CDR3 covers 15 residues. CDR1 and CDR2 (germline): SNHLY, FYNNEI. V gave up 5 bases and J gave up 1 base; unmatched junction bases: 4. CDR3 sequence: CASSYLAGGSYEQYF. CDR3 sequence (DNA): TGTGCCAGCAGTTACCTAGCGGGGGGATCCTACGAGCAGTACTTC.

This chain uses TRBV10-3 with TRBJ2-7; TRBD1 matches at 9 bases. CDR3 length equals 15 residues. Germline-derived CDR1 and CDR2 are ENHRY and SYGVKD. V shed 2 bases, J shed 5 bases, and the junction held 7 bases outside the gene matches. The DNA for the CDR3 is TGTGCCATCAGTGAGACAGGACAGGGGTCCCACGAGCAGTACTTC. As protein: CAISETGQGSHEQYF.

This clonotype has a count of ten or more. The V gene is TRBV20-1, the J gene TRBJ2-1, with D possibly being TRBD1 or TRBD2 (5 bases each). Germline-derived CDR1 and CDR2 are DFQATT and SNEGSKA (reference sequence). V lost 2 bases to trimming and J lost 0 bases, with 14 bases between them. There are 16 residues in the CDR3. The CDR3 DNA follows: TGCAGTGCTAGAAGGGACGCCGGCAGCTCCTACAATGAGCAGTTCTTC. Translating gives CSARRDAGSSYNEQFF.

The genes are TRBV6-1 and TRBJ2-3, with 10 nucleotides matching TRBD2. The CDR3 runs 16 residues. CDR1 and CDR2 from the germline V gene are MNHNS and SASEGT. Trimming at V came to 3 bases and at J to 4 bases, leaving 7 bases not matched to a gene. CDR3 coding DNA: TGTGCCAGCAGTGAGGTTCGAGCGGGAGGGCCAGATACGCAGTATTTT. The encoded protein is CASSEVRAGGPDTQYF.

This clonotype was picked up many times. This sequence joins TRBV5-4 and TRBJ1-2; tentative D call: TRBD1 (5 bases). The germline V gene has CDR1 SGHNT and CDR2 YYREEE (reference sequence). CDR3 size: 13 residues. V lost 0 bases, J lost 7 bases, and 10 bases lay in between. The chain's CDR3 is CASSLDRMGGYTF. The CDR3 DNA follows: TGTGCCAGCAGCTTGGACAGGATGGGTGGCTACACCTTC.

The V gene is TRBV25-1, the J gene TRBJ2-7, with D possibly being TRBD1 (6 bases). The V gene lost 6 bases and the J gene lost 5 bases, with 20 bases spanning the gap. The CDR3 runs 15 residues. Per germline, CDR1 MGHDK and CDR2 SYGVNS. CDR3 amino acids: CASRGALGQLDEQYF. The CDR3 DNA sequence: TGTGCCAGCAGGGGGGCGTTGGGGCAGCTGGACGAGCAGTACTTC.

The chain couples TRBV12-3 or TRBV12-4 to TRBJ2-1; D is possibly TRBD1 (5 bases). The CDR3 runs to 14 residues. V lost 6 bases and J lost 6, with 15 bases in between. In DNA form, the CDR3 reads TGTGCCAGCAGGGTAGGACAAACAATCAATGAGCAGTTCTTC. It translates to CASRVGQTINEQFF.

This clonotype was observed a handful of times. V is TRBV6-6 and J is TRBJ1-2; 7 nucleotides agree with TRBD1. The CDR3 sequence is 14 residues long. Per the germline V gene, CDR1 is MNHNY and CDR2 is SVGAGI (reference sequence). V lost 0 bases, J lost 5 bases, and 3 bases stayed unmatched. CDR3 loop: CASSYSGGGYGYTF. DNA of the CDR3: TGTGCCAGCAGTTACTCAGGGGGCGGTTATGGCTACACCTTC.

The chain links TRBV3-1 to TRBJ1-2; possible D gene TRBD1, 5 bases. The CDR3 spans 16 residues. V was trimmed by 4 bases and J by 0 bases, leaving 15 bases between them. Germline assignment: CDR1 LGHDT and CDR2 YNNKEL (reference sequence). CDR3: CASSPRGGKSNYGYTF. The CDR3 DNA sequence: TGTGCCAGCAGCCCCCGTGGGGGGAAGTCTAACTATGGCTACACCTTC.

The chain recombines TRBV4-2 with TRBJ1-6; the match to TRBD1 covers 8 bases. V lost 0 bases and J lost 11; bases outside the gene matches: 9. This CDR3 region has 16 residues. CDR1 is LGHNA and CDR2 is YNFKEQ in the germline V gene. This CDR3 is CASSQDNKQGGAPLHF. CDR3 coding DNA: TGTGCCAGCAGCCAAGATAATAAACAGGGGGGCGCACCCCTCCACTTT.

The J gene is TRBJ2-1, the V gene TRBV10-3; 9 bases align to TRBD2. From germline, CDR1 is ENHRY and CDR2 SYGVKD. The ends lost 2 bases at V and 10 bases at J; junction bases unmatched: 9. The CDR3 loop spans 15 amino acids. The CDR3 sequence: CAISEAGLAEEEQFF. The CDR3 nucleotides are TGTGCCATCAGTGAGGCGGGACTAGCCGAGGAGGAGCAGTTCTTC.

The chain links TRBV6-5 to TRBJ2-1, with TRBD2 identical over 15 bases. Per the germline V gene, CDR1 is MNHEY and CDR2 is SVGAGI. V lost 5 bases, J lost 5 bases, and 7 bases stayed unmatched. There are 17 residues in the CDR3. In DNA form, the CDR3 reads TGTGCCAGCAGTGGGGGACTAGCGGGGGGTCATCACAATGAGCAGTTCTTC. Translation: CASSGGLAGGHHNEQFF.

In this sample, this clonotype turned up a few times. This chain joins TRBV2 and TRBJ1-3, with D perhaps matching TRBD1 (6 bases). Germline CDR1 reads SNHLY; CDR2 reads FYNNEI. V dropped 7 bases and J dropped 4 bases, with 11 bases sitting between them. This CDR3 has 13 amino acids. For the CDR3, the DNA is TGTGCCAGCAACCACAGGGCCGGAAACACCATATATTTT. Translation gives CASNHRAGNTIYF.